The TCR beta chain described here comes from a study of breast tumors, draining lymph nodes, adjacent tissues. TCRdb itself ran the multiplex PCR reads through MiXCR, one entry per CDR3 protein. The sample lists 90,000 to 120,000 distinct CDR3 sequences; 21% were seen once. Trimming cost V 3 bases and J 10 bases; bases outside gene matches: 12. The CDR3 has 15 residues. From germline, CDR1 is MNHEY and CDR2 SMNVEV (reference sequence). Study-level points and caveats: Tumor repertoires ranked between lymph nodes and nontumor tissue in diversity, with V and J gene preferences. The data were judged consistent with most tumor T cells coming from lymph node and expanding in tumor.

Samples came from axillary lymph nodes draining the breast cancer. This clonotype was recorded only once. Its specificity is not known. The sample taken for sequencing was axillary lymph node tissue. The source of this sequence is a female donor with breast cancer. Some clones in this sample may be carry-over from other donors' samples. The V and J genes are TRBV27 and TRBJ2-1; TRBD2 matches 7 bases. The CDR3 is CASSFGLGNNWEQFF. CDR3 coding DNA: TGTGCCAGCAGTTTCGGACTAGGAAACAACTGGGAGCAGTTCTTC.